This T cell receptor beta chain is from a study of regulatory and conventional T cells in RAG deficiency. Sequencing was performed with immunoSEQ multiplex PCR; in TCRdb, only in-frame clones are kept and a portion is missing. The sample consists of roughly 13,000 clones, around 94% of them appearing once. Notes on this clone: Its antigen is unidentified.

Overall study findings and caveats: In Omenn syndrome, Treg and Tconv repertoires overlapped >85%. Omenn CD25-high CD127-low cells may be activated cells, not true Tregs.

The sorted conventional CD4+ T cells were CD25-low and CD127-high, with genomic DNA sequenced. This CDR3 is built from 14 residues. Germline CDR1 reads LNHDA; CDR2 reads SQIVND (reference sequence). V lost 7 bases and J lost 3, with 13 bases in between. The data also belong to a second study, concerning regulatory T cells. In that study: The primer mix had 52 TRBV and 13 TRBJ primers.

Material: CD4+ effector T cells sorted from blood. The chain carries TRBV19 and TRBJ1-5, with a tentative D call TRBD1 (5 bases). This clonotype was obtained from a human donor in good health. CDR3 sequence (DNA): TGTGCCAGTAATTCGGGACTCACCAATCAGCCCCAGCATTTT. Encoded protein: CASNSGLTNQPQHF. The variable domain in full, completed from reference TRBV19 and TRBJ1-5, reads DGGITQSPKYLFRKEGQNVTLSCEQNLNHDAMYWYRQDPGQGLRLIYYSQIVNDFQKGDIAEGYSVSREKKESFPLTVTSAQKNPTAFYLCASNSGLTNQPQHFGDGTRLSIL.